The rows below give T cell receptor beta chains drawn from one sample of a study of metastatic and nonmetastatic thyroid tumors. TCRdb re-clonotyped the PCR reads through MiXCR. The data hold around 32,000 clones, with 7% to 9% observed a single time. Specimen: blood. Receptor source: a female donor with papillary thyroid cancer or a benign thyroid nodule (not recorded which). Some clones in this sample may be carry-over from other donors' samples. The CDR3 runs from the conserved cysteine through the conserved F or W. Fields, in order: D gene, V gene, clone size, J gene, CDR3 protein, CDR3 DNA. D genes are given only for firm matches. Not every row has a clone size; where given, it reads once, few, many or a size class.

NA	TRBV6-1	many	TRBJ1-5	CASRPVTYSNQPQHF	TGTGCCAGCAGACCCGTGACTTATAGCAATCAGCCCCAGCATTTT
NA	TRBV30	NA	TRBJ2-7	CAWSKEGTLSYEQYF	TGTGCCTGGAGTAAAGAAGGGACCCTCTCCTACGAGCAGTACTTC
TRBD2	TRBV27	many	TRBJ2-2	CASSPSGTLIVGELFF	TGTGCCAGCAGTCCTAGCGGGACCCTCATTGTGGGGGAGCTGTTTTTT
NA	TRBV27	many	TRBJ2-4	CASTINIQYF	TGTGCCAGCACTATAAACATTCAGTACTTC
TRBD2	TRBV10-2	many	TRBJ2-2	CASSPIGRGETGELFF	TGCGCCAGCAGTCCGATTGGGCGGGGGGAGACCGGGGAGCTGTTTTTT
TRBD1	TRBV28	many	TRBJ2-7	CASTLTGGFSYEQYF	TGTGCCAGCACCCTGACAGGGGGATTCTCCTACGAGCAGTACTTC
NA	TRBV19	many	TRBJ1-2	CASSIVAGGTPDTF	NA
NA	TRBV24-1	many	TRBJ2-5	CATSEEQETQYF	TGTGCCACCAGTGAGGAACAAGAGACCCAGTACTTC
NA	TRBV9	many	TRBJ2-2	CASSPDPGNTGELFF	TGTGCCAGCAGCCCCGATCCGGGGAACACCGGGGAGCTGTTTTTT
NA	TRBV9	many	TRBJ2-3	CASSKEAGASTDTQYF	TGTGCCAGCAGCAAAGAGGCGGGGGCAAGCACAGATACGCAGTATTTT
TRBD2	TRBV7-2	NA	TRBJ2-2	CASSRGLAGGGELFF	TGTGCCAGCAGCCGGGGACTAGCGGGGGGCGGGGAGCTGTTTTTT
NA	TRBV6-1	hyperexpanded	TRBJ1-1	CASRRDTYTEAFF	TGTGCCAGCAGGCGGGACACCTACACTGAAGCTTTCTTT
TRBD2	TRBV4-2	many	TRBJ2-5	CASSLPSGGAVGVSETQYF	TGTGCCAGCAGCCTTCCGTCGGGGGGGGCCGTCGGAGTCTCAGAGACCCAGTACTTC
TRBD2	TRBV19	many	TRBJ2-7	CASSKGLAANYEQYF	TGTGCCAGTAGTAAAGGACTAGCGGCTAACTACGAGCAGTACTTC
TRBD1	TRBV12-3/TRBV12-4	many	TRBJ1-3	CASNNRQGRNTIYF	TGTGCCAGCAATAACCGACAGGGTAGAAACACCATATATTTT
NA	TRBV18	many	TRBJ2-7	CASSPDRVATDSYEQYF	TGTGCCAGCTCACCAGATCGAGTTGCCACCGATTCCTACGAGCAGTACTTC
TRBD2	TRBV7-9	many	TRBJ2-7	CASSSSGNFYEQYF	TGTGCCAGCAGCTCGAGCGGGAACTTCTACGAGCAGTACTTC
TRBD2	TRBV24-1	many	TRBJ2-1	CATSDLGLADNEQFF	TGTGCCACCAGTGATTTGGGACTAGCGGACAATGAGCAGTTCTTC
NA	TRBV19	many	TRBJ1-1	CASSIKNTEAFF	TGTGCCAGTAGTATCAAGAACACTGAAGCTTTCTTT